This T cell receptor (beta chain) was sequenced in a study of vaccination effects on CD4 cells after COVID-19. Per the germline V gene, CDR1 is SGHRS and CDR2 is YFSETQ. There are 14 residues in the CDR3. The ends were cut back, 0 bases at V and 6 bases at J, with 9 bases in the middle. Following an approximately eleven-day culture, CD4+ T cells were purified. A remark on this clone: Its matching antigen is unknown.

Method: immunoSEQ multiplex PCR; TCRdb's copy keeps in-frame clones and lacks some. The data hold 50,000 to 60,000 clones, with over 60% observed a single time. General study results and limits: At late timepoints after vaccination, vaccine- and infection-induced clones shrank markedly.

This TCR derives from a human donor who received a COVID-19 vaccine. The material sequenced was CD4+ T cells from PBMCs cultured without peptide, taken before COVID-19 vaccination. The chain joins TRBV5-1 to TRBJ2-2; D ambiguous. In DNA, the CDR3 is TGCGCCAGCAGCTTGGGAGTTGGCCCCGGGGAGCTGTTTTTT. Its protein is CASSLGVGPGELFF.